These 23 T cell receptor beta chains were sequenced from one sample in a study of tumor-infiltrating lymphocytes in primary liver carcinoma. Between about 20 and 30 mg of unsorted bulk tissue served as the source from which RNA and DNA were co-extracted. Total RNA amounting to 500 ng was the source from which TCR beta cDNA was made with a constant-region primer. Three rounds of nested multiplex PCR with slightly modified ARM-PCR produced TCR beta libraries. Running nine to ten cycles apiece, the first two PCR rounds relied on TRBV1-TRBV30 forward primers together with a C-beta reverse primer. TCRdb called the multiplex PCR reads again in MiXCR, with one record for every CDR3 protein. The data contain some 64,000 distinct CDR3 sequences, 71% of them seen just once; the ten biggest clones take up roughly 40%. Sequencing was done on a sample of liver tumor tissue from sampling region 4. Subset: tumor region T4, right-lateral pole. The receptors here all came from a man aged 35-49 years with primary liver carcinoma and hepatitis B virus infection.

For this clonotype: A read error may account for a junction end that differs from germline. V is TRBV29-1 and J is TRBJ2-7; D may be TRBD1 or TRBD2 (7 bases each). The CDR3 is 12 residues long. CDR1 is SQVTM and CDR2 is ANQGSEA in the germline V gene. The CDR3, as DNA: TGTAGCGTCCGCCCAGGGGGGGATGAGCAGTACTTC. It yields the protein CSVRPGGDEQYF.

The chain has TRBV6-5 and TRBJ2-3; no clear D gene. From germline, CDR1 is MNHEY and CDR2 SVGAGI. The CDR3 consists of 12 residues. Deletions cut 4 bases from V and 3 bases from J, with 5 bases between. The CDR3 bases are TGTGCCAGCAGTTCCTGGACAGATACGCAGTATTTT. Translation gives CASSSWTDTQYF.

CDR3 amino acids: CASSQDAGTRETQYF. CDR3 nucleotide sequence: TGCGCCAGCAGTCAGGATGCGGGTACTCGAGAGACCCAGTACTTC. This rearrangement joins TRBV4-3 to TRBJ2-5; possibly TRBD2 for D (5 bases). The CDR3 is 15 residues long. V lost 6 bases, J lost 4 bases, and 18 bases lay in between. The germline gives CDR1 LGHNA, CDR2 YSLEER.

The chain couples TRBV10-1 to TRBJ2-2; tentatively, D is TRBD2 (7 bases). Germline CDR1 reads WNHNN; CDR2 reads SYGVQD (reference sequence). Trimming left V 2 bases short and J 10 bases short, with 17 bases between. The CDR3 spans 15 residues. CDR3: CASSEAGAGAVELFF. CDR3 sequence (DNA): TGCGCCAGCAGTGAGGCGGGGGCAGGGGCCGTGGAGCTGTTTTTT.

Regarding this clonotype: The junction and the germline gene differ at one end; a read error may be behind it. The chain combines TRBV28 with TRBJ2-7; a possible D gene is TRBD1 (6 bases). This CDR3 contains 17 residues. Germline CDR1 and CDR2: MDHEN and SYDVKM. The CDR3 is CASSLSAPGEEKCEQYF. The CDR3 DNA reads TGTGCCAGCAGCTTATCGGCCCCAGGGGAAGAAAAGTGCGAGCAGTACTTC.

Concerning this clonotype: The CDR3 does not end in the conserved phenylalanine or tryptophan, so this is likely a read error. No DNA is shown, since the ends of the CDR3 on it are uncertain; the CDR3 is the one TCRdb lists. The rearrangement links TRBV6-1 to TRBJ2-7; the tabulated D call, TRBD1, remains unverified against the DNA. The germline gives CDR1 MNHNS, CDR2 SASEGT. The CDR3 numbers 14 amino acids, ends counted. CDR3 sequence: CASKAGQGITKEYY.

At least ten counts were recorded for this clonotype. J is TRBJ2-3 and V is TRBV18; TRBD2 aligns across 8 bases. After removal of 6 bases from V and 3 bases from J, the junction contained 2 bases not matched to a gene. Germline V gene sequence: CDR1 KGHSH, CDR2 LQKENI. The CDR3 is 13 amino acids. This CDR3 is CASSQRETDTQYF. The CDR3 bases are TGTGCCAGCTCTCAGCGGGAGACAGATACGCAGTATTTT.

This clonotype was counted a single time. At one end, the junction sequence differs from germline, possibly due to a read error. The chain joins TRBV6-1 to TRBJ2-1, with 7 positions matching TRBD1. This CDR3 is 14 amino acids long. The germline V gene encodes CDR1 MNHNS and CDR2 SASEGT. CDR3 residues: CVSDDGDSYNEQFF. The CDR3 coding sequence is TGTGTCAGCGACGATGGGGACAGCTACAATGAGCAGTTCTTC.

Details on this clonotype: The junction departs from germline at one end; a sequencing error may be responsible. The rearrangement joins TRBV4-1 to TRBJ2-1; 10 bases are shared with TRBD1. The CDR3 contains 15 residues. CDR1 MGHRA and CDR2 YSYEKL come from the germline V gene. The CDR3 protein is CASSLGQGEVGKQFF. The CDR3 DNA reads TGCGCCAGCAGCCTAGGACAGGGGGAGGTCGGTAAGCAGTTTTTC.

Comments on this clonotype: One base away lies a much larger clone, so this may be a sequencing read error. The chain is built from TRBV29-1 and TRBJ1-1, with D perhaps matching TRBD1 (5 bases). CDR3 length: 14 amino acids. Germline CDR1 is SQVTM and CDR2 is ANQGSEA. CDR3 region: CSGRRGGEDTDAFF. The CDR3 DNA reads as TGCAGCGGCCGCCGGGGGGGGGAGGACACTGATGCTTTCTTT.

This clonotype has just one count. One end of the junction varies from germline; a read error may be responsible. This sequence joins TRBV6-6 and TRBJ2-3, with D possibly matching TRBD2 (5 bases). Germline-derived CDR1 and CDR2 are MNHNY and SVGAGI (reference sequence). The CDR3 is 16 residues long. CDR3 DNA sequence: TGTGCCAGCAGTCCCATCGCGGGTGTAGTCAAAGATACGCAATATTTT. Amino acids: CASSPIAGVVKDTQYF.

This clonotype was observed a handful of times. Its ends do not fully match the called genes, so a read error is possible. The chain couples TRBV5-4 to TRBJ2-1; 12 bases line up with TRBD2. Germline-derived CDR1 and CDR2 are SGHNT and YYREEE (reference sequence). The CDR3 spans 14 residues. The DNA for the CDR3 is TGTGCCAACAGCTTGGGAGGACTAGCGGGGGAGCAGTTCTTC. Its protein is CANSLGGLAGEQFF.

Details on this clonotype: A much more abundant neighbour one base away suggests this may be a read error. The chain joins TRBV10-3 to TRBJ2-5, with TRBD2 matching 7 bases. The CDR3 consists of 12 residues. Germline CDR1 is ENHRY and CDR2 is SYGVKD. CDR3 DNA sequence: TGTGCCATCTCGACTAGCCAAGAGATCCAGTACTTC. Encoded protein: CAISTSQEIQYF.

This clonotype was counted between two and nine times. One end of the junction varies from germline; a read error may be responsible. The chain employs TRBV6-1 and TRBJ2-5, with 7 bases matching TRBD1. The CDR3 is made up of 14 amino acids. From germline, CDR1 is MNHNS and CDR2 SASEGT. The CDR3 reads CVSRGSYRGETQYF. The CDR3 DNA reads TGTGTCAGCAGGGGTTCCTACAGGGGTGAGACCCAGTACTTC.

Comments on this clonotype: The junction departs from the called germline gene at one end, perhaps through a read error. V usage is TRBV4-2 and J usage is TRBJ2-5; 8 bases are a match to TRBD2. The CDR3 sequence is 15 residues long. Germline V CDR1 and CDR2: LGHNA, YNFKEQ. CDR3 DNA sequence: TGTGTCAGCAGCCAGTCTAGGAGTAGCGGGGCGGGGGTAAACTTC. Residues: CVSSQSRSSGAGVNF.

Worth noting for this clonotype: A junction boundary mismatches the germline segment, possibly from a read error. This chain joins TRBV12-3 or TRBV12-4 and TRBJ1-5; 8 bases align to TRBD1. The CDR3 covers 12 residues. CDR3 sequence reads: CASSLTGAPHHF. In DNA, the CDR3 is TGTGCCAGTAGCCTGACAGGGGCGCCCCATCATTTT.

The chain recombines TRBV21-1 with TRBJ2-3; no check of the table's D call, TRBD1, against the DNA was made. TRBV21-1 is a listed pseudogene. The CDR3 sequence is 17 residues long. CDR3 in amino acids: CASSKVQGRGRLDMQYF. CDR3 in DNA: TGTGCCAGCAGCAAAGTTCAGGGTAGGGGGCGGTTGGATATGCAGTATTTT.

On this clonotype: This may be a read error: a much more frequent sequence differs by one nucleotide. The CDR3 coding sequence is TGTGCCTGCAGCACTGAGAACTCCTACGAGCAGTACTTC. This sequence encodes CACSTENSYEQYF. V gene TRBV7-9 combines with J gene TRBJ2-7, with D uncertain. The germline CDR1 and CDR2 sequences are SEHNR and FQNEAQ (reference sequence). The CDR3 is 13 amino acids.

In regard to this clonotype: At one of its ends the junction is not consistent with the germline gene, which may arise from a read error. This sequence joins TRBV6-5 and TRBJ2-4, with TRBD2 matching over 8 bases. The CDR3 contains 12 residues. CDR1 is MNHEY and CDR2 is SVGAGI in the germline V gene. CDR3 nucleotides: TGTGTCAGCACTAGCGGAGGGGACATTCAGTACTTC. Amino acids: CVSTSGGDIQYF.

Note on this clonotype: The conserved final phenylalanine or tryptophan is absent from the CDR3, which likely points to a read error. CDR3 DNA sequence: TGTGTCACAAGGGAGTTTGGTAGCAATCAGCCCCAGCATTCT. Its protein product is CVTREFGSNQPQHS. V and J are TRBV6-6 and TRBJ1-5; D is uncertain. CDR3 length: 14 amino acids. Per the germline V gene, CDR1 is MNHNY and CDR2 is SVGAGI (reference sequence).

Many counts were recorded for this clonotype. The V gene is TRBV6-6, the J gene TRBJ2-5; D remains ambiguous. Germline CDR1 MNHNY, CDR2 SVGAGI (reference sequence). V was trimmed by 2 bases and J by 3 bases, leaving 1 base between them. The CDR3 covers 11 residues. The CDR3 region is CASSYKETQYF. The CDR3 coding sequence is TGTGCCAGCAGTTACAAAGAGACCCAGTACTTC.

Notes on this clonotype: A much bigger clone sits one base away, suggesting this may be a read error. This CDR3 is missing its conserved last phenylalanine or tryptophan, likely due to a read error. This rearrangement joins TRBV4-2 to TRBJ2-7, with TRBD2 matching 11 bases. CDR1 is LGHNA, CDR2 YNFKEQ, per germline. CDR3 length equals 16 residues. V trimming: 0 bases; J trimming: 0 bases; junction bases outside the gene matches: 1. DNA of the CDR3: TGTGCCAGCAGCCAAGATGGGACTAGCGGCTCCTACGAGCAGTACATC. Its translation is CASSQDGTSGSYEQYI.

Turning to this clonotype: An end of the junction differs from the germline gene, which may be a read error. The chain combines TRBV6-5 with TRBJ2-2, with D unresolved. Looked up from germline, CDR1 is MNHEY and CDR2 is SVGAGI. The CDR3 is 12 residues long. The CDR3 region has the DNA TGTGCAAGCAGTTCAGGCCCCGTGGAGCCGTTTTTT. As protein: CASSSGPVEPFF.